This TCR beta chain was observed in a study of molecular identifiers for immune sequencing clone quantification. Overall study findings and caveats: Detectable among roughly 1 million naive cells, according to reports, was Jurkat TCR RNA spiked in from one cell.

Turning to this clonotype: Its antigen is currently unknown. This CDR3 is missing its conserved last phenylalanine or tryptophan, likely due to a read error.

The CDR3 extends over 16 amino acids. Germline V gene data show CDR1 as SGHRS and CDR2 as YFSETQ. V trimming: 3 bases; J trimming: 5 bases; junction bases outside the gene matches: 8. The CD8+CD4-CCR7+CD45RA+ phenotype defined the sorted naive CD8 T cells. The authors built bulk TCR libraries by previously described methods with listed TCR primers. TCRdb itself ran the PCR reads through MiXCR, one entry per CDR3 protein. The sample consists of more than 450,000 distinct CDR3 sequences, 25% of them appearing once. The chain joins TRBV5-1 to TRBJ2-1; 10 bases align to TRBD2. The origin of this receptor is a human donor in good health. Some libraries in this study had Jurkat cell RNA spiked in. Sequences were obtained from naive CD8+ T cells from blood, with Jurkat cell RNA spiked in. The subset: FACS-sorted CD8+CD4-CCR7+CD45RA+ naive T cells. The CDR3 sequence: CASSSAIAGGDNEQFL. Written as DNA, the CDR3 is TGCGCCAGCAGCTCAGCCATAGCGGGAGGAGACAATGAGCAGTTCCTC.